This T cell receptor (beta chain) was found in a study of beta chain features in type 1 diabetes. Study-wide points: The study found fewer insertions and more deletions at VDJ junctions in type 1 diabetes patients. A greater similarity of naive, central memory and Treg TCRB repertoires was seen among patients than among healthy donors. In all four CD4+ subsets, TCRB CDR3 length was significantly, moderately reduced in type 1 diabetes.

This clone has just a few counts. Its specificity is unknown. Reverse transcribing all isolated RNA meant expressed TCRB transcripts were sequenced. For naive, central memory and regulatory T cell samples, reads averaged roughly 3.6 million. Sequencing was performed with immunoSEQ multiplex PCR; in TCRdb, only in-frame clones are kept and a portion is missing. In the table there are 95,000 to 150,000 clones, around 15% of which are singletons. Sorted populations all had greater than 95% purity. V lost 3 bases and J lost 0, with 9 bases in between. The CDR3 contains 14 residues. Looked up from germline, CDR1 is KGHSH and CDR2 is LQKENI.

The specimen sequenced was central memory CD4+ T cells from blood. This clonotype originated in a man aged 30 to 45 with type 1 diabetes. This chain links TRBV18 with TRBJ2-7, with a tentative D call TRBD1 (5 bases). CDR3 bases: TGTGCCAGCTCACCCCGCACAGGCTCCTACGAGCAGTACTTC. It specifies CASSPRTGSYEQYF. Supplemented by reference TRBV18 and TRBJ2-7, the full variable domain reads NAGVMQNPRHLVRRRGQEARLRCSPMKGHSHVYWYRQLPEEGLKFMVYLQKENIIDESGMPKERFSAEFPKEGPSILRIQQVVRGDSAAYFCASSPRTGSYEQYFGPGTRLTVT.